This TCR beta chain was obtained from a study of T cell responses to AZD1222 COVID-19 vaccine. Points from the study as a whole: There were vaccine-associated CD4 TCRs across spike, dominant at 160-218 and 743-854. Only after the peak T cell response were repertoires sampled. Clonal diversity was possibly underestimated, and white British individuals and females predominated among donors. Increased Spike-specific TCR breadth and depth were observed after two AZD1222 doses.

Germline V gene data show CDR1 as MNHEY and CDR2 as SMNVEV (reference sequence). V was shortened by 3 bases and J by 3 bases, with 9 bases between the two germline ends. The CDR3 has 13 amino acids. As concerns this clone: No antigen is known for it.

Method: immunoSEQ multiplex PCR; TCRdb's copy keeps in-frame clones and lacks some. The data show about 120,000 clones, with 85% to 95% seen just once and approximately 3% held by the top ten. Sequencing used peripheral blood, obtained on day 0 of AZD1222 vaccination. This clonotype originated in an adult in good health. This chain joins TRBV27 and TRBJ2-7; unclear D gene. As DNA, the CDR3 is TGTGCCAGCAGTTTGGGTGGCCTCTACGAGCAGTACTTC. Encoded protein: CASSLGGLYEQYF.